Shown below are 20 T cell receptor beta chains from a single sample sequenced in a study of PD-1 blockade in classical Hodgkin lymphoma. All patients experienced relapse after autologous stem cell transplantation, and brentuximab vedotin exposure was variable. The protocol was immunoSEQ multiplex PCR, while the TCRdb copy is restricted to in-frame clones and leaves out a portion. The sample lists tens of thousands of clones, over 75% occurring once. This specimen consisted of peripheral blood mononuclear cells (PBMCs), obtained at baseline. The receptor set was obtained from a human donor with classical Hodgkin lymphoma.

The chain links TRBV7-8 to TRBJ1-1, with D maybe TRBD1 (5 bases). Trimming removed 2 bases at V and 5 bases at J, with 9 bases between. Germline V lookup: CDR1 SGHVS, CDR2 FQNEAQ. This CDR3 is built from 13 residues. CDR3 residues: CASSLTGHTEAFF. The DNA of the CDR3 is TGTGCCAGCAGCTTAACGGGGCATACTGAAGCTTTCTTT.

Details on this clone: The identical CDR3 is also encoded by other nucleotide sequences in the sample. The chain links TRBV25-1 to TRBJ2-2; D gene unclear. The V gene lost 7 bases and the J gene lost 0 bases, with 6 bases spanning the gap. This CDR3 is built from 13 residues. In germline, CDR1 is MGHDK, CDR2 SYGVNS. In DNA, the CDR3 is TGTGCCAGCAAACGACCGAACACCGGGGAGCTGTTTTTT. Encoded protein: CASKRPNTGELFF.

V and J are TRBV11-2 and TRBJ1-1; D might be TRBD1 (5 bases). Between the trimmed V and J ends, which lost 5 bases and 0 bases, there was a span of 7 bases. Germline CDR1 and CDR2: SGHAT and FQNNGV. The CDR3 is 13 amino acids. The CDR3 DNA is TGTGCCAGCAGCCAGGGCCTGAACACTGAAGCTTTCTTT. Its protein product is CASSQGLNTEAFF. Looking up the rest from reference TRBV11-2 and TRBJ1-1 gives the full variable domain: EAGVAQSPRYKIIEKRQSVAFWCNPISGHATLYWYQQILGQGPKLLIQFQNNGVVDDSQLPKDRFSAERLKGVDSTLKIQPAKLEDSAVYLCASSQGLNTEAFFGQGTRLTVV.

This chain uses TRBV6-5 with TRBJ2-5; D not certain. CDR3 length: 14 amino acids. Germline-derived CDR1 and CDR2 are MNHEY and SVGAGI. Trimming left V 5 bases short and J 0 bases short, with 10 bases between. CDR3 region: CASSPRPYQETQYF. In nucleotides, the CDR3 is TGTGCCAGCAGTCCCCGACCGTACCAAGAGACCCAGTACTTC.

V usage is TRBV30 and J usage is TRBJ2-5; unclear D gene. The V end was cut by 5 bases, the J end by 5 bases, with 9 bases between. Germline CDR1 and CDR2: GTSNPN and SVGIG (reference sequence). The CDR3 runs 11 residues. The CDR3 region is CAWEITETQYF. In nucleotides, the CDR3 is TGTGCCTGGGAAATAACTGAGACCCAGTACTTC.

This clone was recorded a few times. The rearrangement joins TRBV7-2 to TRBJ2-3; possible D gene TRBD2, 5 bases. The length of the CDR3 is 16 residues. Deletions cut 4 bases from V and 0 bases from J, with 14 bases between. Germline values: CDR1 SGHTA, CDR2 FQGNSA. CDR3 in DNA: TGTGCCAGCAGCTCCGTGGCGCGGACTAGCACAGATACGCAGTATTTT. Its protein is CASSSVARTSTDTQYF.

Here the CDR3 reads CASSEAGTGPYEQYV. In DNA, the CDR3 is TGTGCCAGCAGCGAAGCCGGGACAGGACCCTACGAGCAGTACGTC. The chain has TRBV7-2 and TRBJ2-7, with 8 positions matching TRBD1. The CDR3 runs 15 residues. Germline CDR1 reads SGHTA; CDR2 reads FQGNSA. V lost 5 bases to trimming and J lost 2 bases; unmatched junction nucleotides: 8.

The genes are TRBV6-6 and TRBJ1-5; a weak D match, TRBD1 (5 bases). V was pared by 6 bases and J by 6 bases, with 21 bases between. Per the germline V gene, CDR1 is MNHNY and CDR2 is SVGAGI (reference sequence). The CDR3 length is 16 residues. DNA of the CDR3: TGTGCCAGCAGCCTCCCCTCGGGGAGGGGAAGTCAGCCCCAGCATTTT. This encodes CASSLPSGRGSQPQHF.

The rearrangement joins TRBV2 to TRBJ1-2; no clear D gene. V was cut by 6 bases and J by 0 bases, with 8 bases left in between. CDR1 is SNHLY, CDR2 FYNNEI, per germline. The CDR3 spans 13 residues. The CDR3 sequence: CASSETPNYGYTF. The CDR3 DNA is TGTGCCAGCAGCGAGACACCTAACTATGGCTACACCTTC.

This chain connects TRBV27 to TRBJ2-7; 7 bases fit TRBD1. J gave up 3 bases and V 5 bases, and 7 bases lay outside the gene matches. The germline gives CDR1 MNHEY, CDR2 SMNVEV (reference sequence). The CDR3 consists of 14 residues. The CDR3 region is CASSPTRDSYEQYV. Here the CDR3 DNA reads TGTGCCAGCAGTCCCACACGGGACAGCTACGAGCAGTACGTC.

Of note for this clone: Other DNA sequences in this specimen translate into the identical CDR3. J is TRBJ2-5 and V is TRBV27, with D uncertain. Between the trimmed V and J ends, which lost 2 bases and 4 bases, there was a span of 2 bases. Looked up from germline, CDR1 is MNHEY and CDR2 is SMNVEV (reference sequence). The CDR3 has 11 residues. The chain's CDR3 is CASSLGETQYF. CDR3 bases: TGTGCCAGCAGTTTAGGAGAGACCCAGTACTTC.

J is TRBJ1-2 and V is TRBV5-1; a possible D gene is TRBD1 (5 bases). The CDR3 covers 13 residues. Trimming left V 5 bases short and J 9 bases short, with 17 bases between. Germline values: CDR1 SGHRS, CDR2 YFSETQ. Here the CDR3 reads CASRGQEAASYTF. The CDR3, as DNA: TGCGCCAGCAGGGGGCAGGAGGCCGCGAGCTACACCTTC.

The V call is TRBV27, the J call TRBJ1-1; the D gene is possibly TRBD1 (6 bases). V lost 6 bases and J lost 6, with 11 bases in between. The CDR3 spans 12 residues. Germline lookup yields CDR1 MNHEY and CDR2 SMNVEV (reference sequence). The CDR3 sequence is CASRLQGAEAFF. The CDR3 DNA follows: TGTGCCAGCAGGTTACAGGGAGCTGAAGCTTTCTTT.

This chain uses TRBV7-8 with TRBJ2-7; 14 positions match TRBD2. The V segment lost 1 base and the J segment 6 bases; nucleotides outside the gene matches: 5. Germline loops: CDR1 SGHVS, CDR2 FQNEAQ. CDR3 length equals 16 residues. The CDR3 sequence is CASSLGGLAGEFEQYF. Written as DNA, the CDR3 is TGTGCCAGCAGCTTAGGGGGACTAGCGGGAGAATTCGAGCAGTACTTC.

The chain uses TRBV7-2 and TRBJ1-1; TRBD1 is a possible D gene (5 bases). From germline, CDR1 is SGHTA and CDR2 FQGNSA. There are 14 residues in the CDR3. Trimming took off 3 bases at V and 5 bases at J, with 13 bases between the two ends. The CDR3 spells CASSFDQGGTEAFF. The CDR3 DNA reads as TGTGCCAGCAGCTTTGATCAGGGAGGGACTGAAGCTTTCTTT.

The chain uses TRBV4-3 and TRBJ1-2, with D possibly matching TRBD1 (5 bases). There are 15 residues in the CDR3. Germline CDR1 reads LGHNA; CDR2 reads YSLEER. V lost 0 bases to trimming and J lost 6 bases, with 14 bases between them. The CDR3 DNA sequence: TGCGCCAGCAGCCAAGACGGGGACCCAGGTGATGGCTACACCTTC. It encodes CASSQDGDPGDGYTF.

Only a few counts were recorded for this clone. This rearrangement joins TRBV27 to TRBJ1-5; no reliable D call. Germline loops: CDR1 MNHEY, CDR2 SMNVEV (reference sequence). CDR3 length: 13 residues. The V end lost 5 bases, the J end lost 11 bases, and 16 bases lay between the germline ends. The CDR3 here is CASSVSYDSAQHF. The CDR3 DNA follows: TGTGCCAGCAGTGTCAGCTATGATTCGGCCCAGCATTTT.

The chain recombines TRBV7-6 with TRBJ2-5; 10 bases align to TRBD1. This CDR3 has 15 amino acids. With 4 bases clipped from V and 5 bases from J, the junction kept 7 bases outside the gene matches. Germline V CDR1 and CDR2: SGHVS, FNYEAQ. Written as DNA, the CDR3 is TGTGCCAGCAGCTCGACAGGGGGCAGATCGGAGACCCAGTACTTC. Protein product: CASSSTGGRSETQYF.

The chain couples TRBV28 to TRBJ2-5, with D possibly matching TRBD1 (6 bases). Germline lookup yields CDR1 MDHEN and CDR2 SYDVKM. V lost 6 bases to trimming and J lost 4 bases, with 27 bases between them. The CDR3 has 18 amino acids. Here the CDR3 reads CASSTRLGAPIKLETQYF. The CDR3, as DNA: TGTGCCAGCAGCACAAGATTGGGGGCCCCAATCAAGTTAGAGACCCAGTACTTC.

CDR3 sequence (DNA): TGTGCCAGCACCACCGACAGGGACACAGATACGCAGTATTTT. This gives the protein CASTTDRDTDTQYF. This sequence joins TRBV7-9 and TRBJ2-3, with 7 bases matching TRBD1. The germline gives CDR1 SEHNR, CDR2 FQNEAQ (reference sequence). The CDR3 is 14 amino acids. J lost 2 bases, V lost 7 bases, and 6 bases had no gene match. Filled out from reference TRBV7-9 and TRBJ2-3, the complete variable domain reads DTGVSQNPRHKITKRGQNVTFRCDPISEHNRLYWYRQTLGQGPEFLTYFQNEAQLEKSRLLSDRFSAERPKGSFSTLEIQRTEQGDSAMYLCASTTDRDTDTQYFGPGTRLTVL.